This TCR beta chain emerged from a study of T cells in women clearing cervical HPV infection. On the study more broadly: Case blood was drawn when the lesion was first found; control blood after infection became undetectable.

The table came from immunoSEQ multiplex PCR; TCRdb's copy has only in-frame clones and leaves some out. This listing includes approximately 17,000 clones. This receptor was obtained from a woman between 18 and 70 years old with a cervical HPV16 infection that either progressed to CIN3+ or cleared (not recorded which). Sequenced input: blood buffy coat.

The CDR3 bases that were read are TGCAGTGCTAGCTTGGCGGAGTGGATCACAGATACG. Translating gives CSASLAEWITDT. The CDR3 as a whole reads CSASLAEWITDTQYF. V and J are TRBV20-1 and TRBJ2-3; D is unclear. The read gets to within 3 residues of the CDR3 end, and the germline J gene fills in the rest. The CDR3 is made up of 15 amino acids. Per the germline V gene, CDR1 is DFQATT and CDR2 is SNEGSKA (reference sequence). The V gene lost 3 bases and the J gene lost 2 bases, with 15 bases spanning the gap.